The next 5 T cell receptor beta chains were all read from a single sample in a study of blood T cell repertoires in COVID-19. Profiled with immunoSEQ multiplex PCR; TCRdb holds only in-frame clones, not every one. Here the sample spans 45,000 or so clones, roughly 89% being singletons. Input material: peripheral blood. The receptors come from a man at least 80 years old with acute or convalescent COVID-19.

This clone was observed a single time. The rearrangement uses TRBV7-8 and TRBJ1-3; possible D gene TRBD1, 5 bases. Trimming removed 1 base at V and 4 bases at J, with 8 bases between. Germline assignment: CDR1 SGHVS and CDR2 FQNEAQ. The CDR3 runs 14 residues. Written as DNA, the CDR3 is TGTGCCAGCAGCTTAGTCAGGGCAGGAAACACCATATATTTT. Translation: CASSLVRAGNTIYF.

The chain recombines TRBV5-5 with TRBJ1-3, with D possibly being TRBD1 (6 bases). Germline CDR1 is SGHKS and CDR2 is YYEKEE (reference sequence). This CDR3 has 15 residues. The V gene lost 4 bases and the J gene lost 2 bases, with 13 bases spanning the gap. Here the CDR3 reads CASSHNRDTGNTIYF. DNA for the CDR3: TGTGCCAGCAGCCATAACCGGGACACTGGAAACACCATATATTTT.

The V and J genes are TRBV7-2 and TRBJ2-5, with TRBD1 matching over 7 bases. Germline V CDR1 and CDR2: SGHTA, FQGNSA. Losses at the gene ends were 5 bases for V and 4 bases for J; bases not matched to a gene: 7. The length of the CDR3 is 14 residues. The CDR3 spells CASSPADRLETQYF. In DNA, the CDR3 is TGTGCCAGCAGCCCAGCGGACAGGTTAGAGACCCAGTACTTC.

This chain joins TRBV7-2 and TRBJ1-5, with TRBD1 matching 9 bases. CDR3 length: 16 residues. V shed 6 bases, J shed 5 bases, and the junction held 11 bases outside the gene matches. Germline values: CDR1 SGHTA, CDR2 FQGNSA. As DNA, the CDR3 is TGTGCCAGCAGGGTACCTCCGGACAGGGGCTATCAGCCCCAGCATTTT. This sequence encodes CASRVPPDRGYQPQHF.

V gene TRBV19 combines with J gene TRBJ2-2, with 9 bases fitting TRBD2. CDR3 length equals 14 residues. Germline CDR1 and CDR2: LNHDA and SQIVND (reference sequence). Trimming removed 3 bases from V and 9 bases from J; junction bases left unmatched: 5. The CDR3 reads CASSILAGPRELFF. CDR3 nucleotide sequence: TGTGCCAGTAGTATTCTAGCGGGGCCGAGGGAGCTGTTTTTT.